This passage covers 32 T cell receptor beta chains from one sample sequenced in a study of blood T cell repertoires in COVID-19. The repertoire was sequenced with immunoSEQ multiplex PCR; TCRdb's copy has only in-frame clones and lacks some. Of more than 90,000 clones listed, around 85% were seen once; the top ten hold around 16%. Material for sequencing was peripheral blood. Receptor source: a woman aged 60-75 years with COVID-19, enrolled during active disease.

The chain carries TRBV2 and TRBJ1-2, with D perhaps matching TRBD1 (6 bases). Trimming took 3 bases from V and 4 from J, leaving 9 bases between them. CDR1 SNHLY and CDR2 FYNNEI come from the germline V gene. The CDR3 loop spans 13 amino acids. The CDR3 loop is CASSEWGRYGYTF. As DNA, the CDR3 is TGTGCCAGCAGTGAGTGGGGGCGCTATGGCTACACCTTC.

The chain is built from TRBV6-5 and TRBJ1-5; 8 bases match TRBD1. This CDR3 is built from 15 residues. The germline gives CDR1 MNHEY, CDR2 SVGAGI. The ends lost 10 bases at V and 2 bases at J; junction bases unmatched: 10. Written as DNA, the CDR3 is TGTGCCACCCTAGCAGGGGGCGCGGGCAATCAGCCCCAGCATTTT. Its translation is CATLAGGAGNQPQHF.

The chain has TRBV3-1 (or the pseudogene TRBV3-2) and TRBJ2-3; 10 bases are shared with TRBD1. After removal of 8 bases from V and 3 bases from J, the junction contained 2 bases not matched to a gene. Germline lookup yields CDR1 LGHDT and CDR2 YNNKEL (reference sequence). This CDR3 is 13 amino acids long. The CDR3 sequence is CASGQGVTDTQYF. Written as DNA, the CDR3 is TGTGCCAGCGGACAGGGGGTTACAGATACGCAGTATTTT.

This clone was recorded a few times. The CDR3 spells CASSLGGGWTEAFF. The CDR3 nucleotides read TGTGCCAGCAGCTTAGGAGGGGGTTGGACTGAAGCTTTCTTT. This chain links TRBV7-9 with TRBJ1-1; D might be TRBD1 (6 bases). Trimming removed 1 base from V and 5 bases from J, with 11 bases in between. The CDR3 consists of 14 residues. Germline values: CDR1 SEHNR, CDR2 FQNEAQ (reference sequence).

CDR3 nucleotides: TGTGCCAGCAGCTTGTCCTGGGACACGAGATCGGGAAACACCATATATTTT. Encoded protein: CASSLSWDTRSGNTIYF. The chain uses TRBV11-2 and TRBJ1-3, with D possibly being TRBD1 (6 bases). There are 17 residues in the CDR3. Trimming took off 3 bases at V and 4 bases at J, with 19 bases between the two ends. Germline V lookup: CDR1 SGHAT, CDR2 FQNNGV.

The chain recombines TRBV3-1 (or the pseudogene TRBV3-2) with TRBJ2-7, with D maybe TRBD2 (5 bases). Per germline, CDR1 LGHDT and CDR2 YNNKEL (reference sequence). Trimming cost V 2 bases and J 7 bases, with 12 bases left between them. This CDR3 comprises 13 residues. The CDR3 coding sequence is TGTGCCAGCAGCCAAAACCGGGCGGGTGAGCAGTACTTC. Translating gives CASSQNRAGEQYF.

The chain has TRBV12-3 or TRBV12-4 and TRBJ2-3; TRBD2 might be the D (6 bases). This CDR3 has 12 amino acids. Trimming took 8 bases from V and 10 from J, leaving 16 bases between them. The chain's CDR3 is CASQEGAGSQYF. The CDR3 DNA reads TGTGCCAGCCAAGAGGGTGCGGGGTCGCAGTATTTT.

The V call is TRBV7-3, the J call TRBJ2-7; 11 bases agree with TRBD2. Germline trimming cut 9 bases from V and 0 bases from J; bases unmatched to any gene: 10. The CDR3 spans 16 residues. Germline loops: CDR1 SGHTA, CDR2 FQGTGA. The CDR3 DNA sequence: TGTGCCAGTTTCCTAGCGGGGGGACAAACCTCCTACGAGCAGTACTTC. Its translation is CASFLAGGQTSYEQYF.

The chain carries TRBV7-9 and TRBJ2-3; TRBD2 matches at 13 bases. The junction had 11 bases not matched to a gene; V was cut back by 5 bases and J by 0 bases. Germline V gene lookup returns CDR1 SEHNR and CDR2 FQNEAQ (reference sequence). CDR3 length: 19 residues. The CDR3 DNA reads as TGTGCCAGCAGCCGTAGGACTAGCGGGGGACCATTAAGCACAGATACGCAGTATTTT. Its translation: CASSRRTSGGPLSTDTQYF.

V usage is TRBV4-2 and J usage is TRBJ2-2, with a possible D match to TRBD2 (5 bases). The germline V gene encodes CDR1 LGHNA and CDR2 YNFKEQ. V was pared by 6 bases and J by 2 bases, with 7 bases between. CDR3 length: 13 residues. In DNA, the CDR3 is TGTGCCAGCAGTGGAGGCAACACCGGGGAGCTGTTTTTT. Translating it yields CASSGGNTGELFF.

The chain has TRBV11-2 and TRBJ1-3, with a tentative D call TRBD1 (5 bases). Germline V lookup: CDR1 SGHAT, CDR2 FQNNGV. The CDR3 totals 15 residues. Trimming cost V 3 bases and J 2 bases, with 11 bases left between them. The CDR3 region has the DNA TGTGCCAGCAGCTTCGGTGGGGGGGCTGGAAACACCATATATTTT. This translates into CASSFGGGAGNTIYF. Looking up the rest from reference TRBV11-2 and TRBJ1-3 gives the full variable domain: EAGVAQSPRYKIIEKRQSVAFWCNPISGHATLYWYQQILGQGPKLLIQFQNNGVVDDSQLPKDRFSAERLKGVDSTLKIQPAKLEDSAVYLCASSFGGGAGNTIYFGEGSWLTVV.

The chain is built from TRBV7-8 and TRBJ1-1, with 7 nucleotides matching TRBD1. This CDR3 has 13 residues. CDR1 and CDR2 from the germline V gene are SGHVS and FQNEAQ. After removal of 5 bases from V and 4 bases from J, the junction contained 4 bases not matched to a gene. The CDR3 sequence: CASSAGGVTEAFF. CDR3 coding DNA: TGTGCCAGCAGCGCAGGGGGAGTCACTGAAGCTTTCTTT.

This clone was detected a few times. The chain joins TRBV19 to TRBJ1-1; D possibly corresponds to TRBD1 (6 bases). V lost 7 bases, J lost 1 base, and 13 bases lay in between. Per germline, CDR1 LNHDA and CDR2 SQIVND (reference sequence). The CDR3 is made up of 14 amino acids. The CDR3 DNA follows: TGTGCCAGTACCATACGGACAGCGAACACTGAAGCTTTCTTT. As protein: CASTIRTANTEAFF.

The chain couples TRBV19 to TRBJ1-1; 7 bases agree with TRBD1. This CDR3 comprises 15 residues. V lost 1 base, J lost 0 bases, and 2 bases stayed unmatched. Germline CDR1 is LNHDA and CDR2 is SQIVND (reference sequence). CDR3 region: CASSIGQGLNTEAFF. In DNA form, the CDR3 reads TGTGCCAGTAGTATAGGACAGGGTTTGAACACTGAAGCTTTCTTT. The full variable domain, its missing parts supplied by reference TRBV19 and TRBJ1-1, is DGGITQSPKYLFRKEGQNVTLSCEQNLNHDAMYWYRQDPGQGLRLIYYSQIVNDFQKGDIAEGYSVSREKKESFPLTVTSAQKNPTAFYLCASSIGQGLNTEAFFGQGTRLTVV.

The genes are TRBV5-1 and TRBJ2-4; 8 nucleotides match TRBD1. CDR1 is SGHRS and CDR2 is YFSETQ in the germline V gene. The CDR3 has 13 amino acids. Trimming cost V 4 bases and J 7 bases; bases outside gene matches: 4. CDR3 region: CASSPGQGNIQYF. CDR3 nucleotide sequence: TGCGCCAGCAGCCCCGGACAGGGTAACATTCAGTACTTC.

As DNA, the CDR3 is TGTGCCAGCAGCCGGACAGTGAACACTGAAGCTTTCTTT. It encodes CASSRTVNTEAFF. The V and J genes are TRBV7-3 and TRBJ1-1; weak D call: TRBD1 (6 bases). V was cut by 5 bases and J by 0 bases, with 7 bases left in between. The CDR3 has 13 residues. Germline loops: CDR1 SGHTA, CDR2 FQGTGA.

The chain joins TRBV6-2 or TRBV6-3 to TRBJ1-3; D gene uncertain. CDR1 MNHEY and CDR2 SVGEGT come from the germline V gene. V shed 2 bases and J shed 4 bases, with 18 bases lying between them. This CDR3 is built from 17 residues. CDR3 coding DNA: TGTGCCAGCAGTTACAGAGGGAATCTGCTCCCCGGAAACACCATATATTTT. It codes for CASSYRGNLLPGNTIYF.

The CDR3 loop reads CASSLEGETEAFF. In DNA, the CDR3 is TGTGCCAGCAGCTTAGAGGGGGAAACTGAAGCTTTCTTT. This chain links TRBV7-9 with TRBJ1-1; D might be TRBD1 (6 bases). Germline V gene data show CDR1 as SEHNR and CDR2 as FQNEAQ (reference sequence). The CDR3 sequence is 13 residues long. The germline V and J ends were trimmed by 1 base and 5 bases, with 8 bases remaining between them.

The chain combines TRBV3-1 (or the pseudogene TRBV3-2) with TRBJ2-5; TRBD2 might be the D (6 bases). The CDR3 covers 14 residues. V was cut by 2 bases and J by 11 bases, with 18 bases left in between. Germline CDR1 LGHDT, CDR2 YNNKEL (reference sequence). CDR3 amino acids: CASSQRRGQSSQYF. DNA for the CDR3: TGTGCCAGCAGCCAACGGCGGGGCCAGAGTTCTCAGTACTTC.

This clone has only one observation. The V and J genes are TRBV28 and TRBJ2-5; 8 positions agree with TRBD1. The CDR3 covers 15 residues. In germline, CDR1 is MDHEN, CDR2 SYDVKM. The V gene end was trimmed by 3 bases and the J gene end by 4 bases; junction bases not matched to a gene: 7. The CDR3, as DNA: TGTGCCAGCAGTTTCCCCACAGGGGGGTTAGAGACCCAGTACTTC. This codes for CASSFPTGGLETQYF. The full variable domain, rest sourced from reference TRBV28 and TRBJ2-5, is DVKVTQSSRYLVKRTGEKVFLECVQDMDHENMFWYRQDPGLGLRLIYFSYDVKMKEKGDIPEGYSVSREKKERFSLILESASTNQTSMYLCASSFPTGGLETQYFGPGTRLLVL.

The chain joins TRBV5-1 to TRBJ1-6; tentative D call: TRBD1 (5 bases). Germline loops: CDR1 SGHRS, CDR2 YFSETQ. Trimming took 4 bases from V and 10 from J, leaving 15 bases between them. CDR3 length equals 14 residues. In DNA, the CDR3 is TGCGCCAGCAGCCGGGGGGACGGAGACTCACCCCTCCACTTT. This sequence encodes CASSRGDGDSPLHF.

The chain recombines TRBV28 with TRBJ1-2, with D tentatively TRBD1 (5 bases). V gave up 7 bases and J gave up 4 bases, with 16 bases separating them. This CDR3 is built from 14 residues. Germline V lookup: CDR1 MDHEN, CDR2 SYDVKM. CDR3 loop: CASTIPGGGYGYTF. CDR3 nucleotides: TGTGCCAGCACCATCCCCGGGGGAGGCTATGGCTACACCTTC.

This chain uses TRBV7-2 with TRBJ1-2, with D unresolved. CDR3 length: 12 amino acids. V was trimmed by 4 bases and J by 8 bases, leaving 11 bases between them. Germline CDR1 and CDR2: SGHTA and FQGNSA. The CDR3 region has the DNA TGTGCCAGCAGCTCGGAATCCGGGGGCTACACCTTC. It yields the protein CASSSESGGYTF.

The chain joins TRBV9 to TRBJ2-1; D uncertain. The CDR3 runs 15 residues. Trimming shortened V by 1 base and J by 0 bases, and 8 bases separated the two germline ends. From germline, CDR1 is SGDLS and CDR2 YYNGEE. In DNA, the CDR3 is TGTGCCAGCAGCGTACAGTCTTTCTCCTACAATGAGCAGTTCTTC. Its protein is CASSVQSFSYNEQFF.

This chain links TRBV9 with TRBJ1-5, with D perhaps matching TRBD1 (6 bases). The CDR3 loop spans 15 amino acids. V was clipped by 3 bases and J by 4 bases, with 14 bases between them. CDR1 SGDLS and CDR2 YYNGEE come from the germline V gene. The CDR3 nucleotides are TGTGCCAGCAGCGCGTCGGGACACGAGAATCAGCCCCAGCATTTT. It codes for CASSASGHENQPQHF.

The J gene is TRBJ2-1, the V gene TRBV2; 9 nucleotides agree with TRBD1. V was pared by 5 bases and J by 10 bases, with 9 bases of the junction left unmatched. The germline V gene has CDR1 SNHLY and CDR2 FYNNEI. The CDR3 sequence is 14 residues long. The CDR3, as DNA: TGTGCCAGCAGTAAGAACAGGGGGCAGGGGGAGCAGTTCTTC. Translated, it gives CASSKNRGQGEQFF. Supplemented by reference TRBV2 and TRBJ2-1, the full variable domain reads EPEVTQTPSHQVTQMGQEVILRCVPISNHLYFYWYRQILGQKVEFLVSFYNNEISEKSEIFDDQFSVERPDGSNFTLKIRSTKLEDSAMYFCASSKNRGQGEQFFGPGTRLTVL.

The chain recombines TRBV25-1 with TRBJ1-5; a weak D match, TRBD1 (5 bases). This CDR3 has 14 amino acids. Trimming took 2 bases from V and 4 from J, leaving 9 bases between them. Germline CDR1 is MGHDK and CDR2 is SYGVNS. The CDR3 nucleotides are TGTGCCAGCAGTGAAGGACAACCTAATCAGCCCCAGCATTTT. It specifies CASSEGQPNQPQHF.

The rearrangement links TRBV19 to TRBJ1-1; 10 nucleotides line up with TRBD1. This CDR3 is built from 15 residues. Trimming removed 6 bases from V and 6 bases from J; junction bases left unmatched: 10. Germline V gives CDR1 LNHDA, CDR2 SQIVND (reference sequence). The CDR3 spells CASSPRGQGRAEAFF. DNA of the CDR3: TGTGCCAGTAGCCCACGGGGACAGGGGCGCGCTGAAGCTTTCTTT.

The V and J genes are TRBV2 and TRBJ2-5, with D perhaps matching TRBD2 (5 bases). V was pared by 2 bases and J by 4 bases, with 8 bases between. Per the germline V gene, CDR1 is SNHLY and CDR2 is FYNNEI. This CDR3 spans 13 amino acids. CDR3 sequence (DNA): TGTGCCAGCAGTGAAACGGGGAGAGAGACCCAGTACTTC. Translating gives CASSETGRETQYF.

This chain links TRBV24-1 with TRBJ2-5; D unresolved. Trimming left V 3 bases short and J 5 bases short, with 9 bases between. The V gene's germline CDR1 is KGHDR and CDR2 SFDVKD. The CDR3 sequence is 13 residues long. In nucleotides, the CDR3 is TGTGCCACCAGTGATGGGCATGGGGAGACCCAGTACTTC. Protein product: CATSDGHGETQYF.

The V gene is TRBV30, the J gene TRBJ2-7, with D maybe TRBD2 (7 bases). Trimming pared 2 bases from V and 2 bases from J, leaving 10 bases between. The CDR3 loop spans 13 amino acids. Germline CDR1 reads GTSNPN; CDR2 reads SVGIG (reference sequence). The CDR3 DNA is TGTGCCTGGAGTCCCGGGGGGCCCTACGAGCAGTACTTC. Protein product: CAWSPGGPYEQYF.

This clone has a single count. The chain employs TRBV29-1 and TRBJ2-1, with 9 positions matching TRBD1. V lost 4 bases, J lost 7 bases, and 5 bases stayed unmatched. The CDR3 length is 13 residues. From germline, CDR1 is SQVTM and CDR2 ANQGSEA. CDR3 nucleotides: TGCAGCGTTGGGAGACAGGGGGGTAATGAGCAGTTCTTC. Residues: CSVGRQGGNEQFF.